Ten or more counts support the clone carrying this TCR beta chain. The data derive from a study of spatial heterogeneity in lung cancer. The V and J ends lost 5 bases and 2 bases respectively, with 4 bases between them. Germline V gives CDR1 SGHDN, CDR2 FVKESK. This CDR3 spans 11 amino acids. Noted time point: blood at routine non-recurrence follow-up after resection. Each TCR cDNA molecule bore a unique molecular identifier. TCRdb itself ran the 5' RACE reads through MiXCR, one entry per CDR3 protein. The sample contains 45,000 to 55,000 distinct CDR3 sequences, approximately 12% of which appear only once.

The source was PBMCs, collected at follow-up. The chain links TRBV14 to TRBJ2-7; D is unclear. The TCR originated in a male donor with early-stage non-small cell lung cancer. CDR3 residues: CASSSTYEQYF. DNA of the CDR3: TGTGCCAGCAGCAGTACCTACGAGCAGTACTTC.